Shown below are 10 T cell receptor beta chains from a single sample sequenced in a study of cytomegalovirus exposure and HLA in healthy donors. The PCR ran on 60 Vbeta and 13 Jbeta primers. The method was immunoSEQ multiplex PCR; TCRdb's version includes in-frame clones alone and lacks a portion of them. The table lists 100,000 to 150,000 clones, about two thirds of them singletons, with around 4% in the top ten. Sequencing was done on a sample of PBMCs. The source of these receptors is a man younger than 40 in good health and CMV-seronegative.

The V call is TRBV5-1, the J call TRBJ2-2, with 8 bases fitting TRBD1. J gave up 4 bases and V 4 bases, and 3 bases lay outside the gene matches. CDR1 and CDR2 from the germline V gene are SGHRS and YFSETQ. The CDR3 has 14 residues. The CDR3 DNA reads TGCGCCAGCAGCGGACAGGGTATCACCGGGGAGCTGTTTTTT. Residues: CASSGQGITGELFF.

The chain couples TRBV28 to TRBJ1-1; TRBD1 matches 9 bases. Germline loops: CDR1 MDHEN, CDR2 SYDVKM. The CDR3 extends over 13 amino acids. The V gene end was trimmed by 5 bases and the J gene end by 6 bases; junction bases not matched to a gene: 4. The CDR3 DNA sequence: TGTGCCAGCAGTCTCAGGACAGGGGCTGAAGCTTTCTTT. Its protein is CASSLRTGAEAFF.

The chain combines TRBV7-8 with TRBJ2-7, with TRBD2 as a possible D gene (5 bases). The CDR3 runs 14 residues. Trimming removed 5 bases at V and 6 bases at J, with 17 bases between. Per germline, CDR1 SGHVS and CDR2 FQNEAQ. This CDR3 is CASSPQPLAGEQYF. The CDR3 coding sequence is TGTGCCAGCAGCCCTCAACCTCTAGCAGGCGAGCAGTACTTC.

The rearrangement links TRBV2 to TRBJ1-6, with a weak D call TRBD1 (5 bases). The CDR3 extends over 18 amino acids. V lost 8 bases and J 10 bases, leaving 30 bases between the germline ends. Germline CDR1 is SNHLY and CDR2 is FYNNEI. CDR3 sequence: CASLGQAFTGGVGSPLHF. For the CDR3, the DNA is TGTGCCAGCTTGGGCCAAGCTTTTACGGGAGGGGTAGGGTCACCCCTCCACTTT.

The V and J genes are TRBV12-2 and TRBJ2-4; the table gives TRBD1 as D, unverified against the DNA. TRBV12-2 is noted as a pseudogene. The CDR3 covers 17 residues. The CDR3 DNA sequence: TGTGCAAGTCGCTTCCCCTCAGGGGAAGACGCCAAAAACATTCAGTACTTC. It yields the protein CASRFPSGEDAKNIQYF.

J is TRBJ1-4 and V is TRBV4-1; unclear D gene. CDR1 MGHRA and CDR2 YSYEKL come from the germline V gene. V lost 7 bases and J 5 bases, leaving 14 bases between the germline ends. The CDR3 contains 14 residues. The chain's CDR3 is CASNPRRANEKLFF. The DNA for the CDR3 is TGCGCCAGCAACCCGCGGAGAGCGAATGAAAAACTGTTTTTT.

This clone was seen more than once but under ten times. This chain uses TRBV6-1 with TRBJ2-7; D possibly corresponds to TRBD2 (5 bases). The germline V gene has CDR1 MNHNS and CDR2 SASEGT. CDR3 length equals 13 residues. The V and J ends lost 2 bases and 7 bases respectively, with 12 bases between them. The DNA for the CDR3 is TGTGCCAGCAGTGAATCACGACCGGGAGAGCAGTACTTC. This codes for CASSESRPGEQYF.

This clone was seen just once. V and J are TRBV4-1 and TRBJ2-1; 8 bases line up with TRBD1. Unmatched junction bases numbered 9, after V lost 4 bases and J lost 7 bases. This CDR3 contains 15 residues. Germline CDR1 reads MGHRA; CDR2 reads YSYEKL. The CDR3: CASSRSGTGLNEQFF. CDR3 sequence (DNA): TGCGCCAGCAGCCGATCCGGGACAGGCTTAAATGAGCAGTTCTTC.

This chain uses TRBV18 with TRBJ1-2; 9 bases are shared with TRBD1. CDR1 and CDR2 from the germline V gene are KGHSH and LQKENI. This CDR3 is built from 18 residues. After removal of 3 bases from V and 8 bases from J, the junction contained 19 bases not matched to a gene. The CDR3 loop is CASSPPPGQGLLRMGYTF. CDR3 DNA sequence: TGTGCCAGCTCACCTCCACCGGGACAGGGTTTATTGAGGATGGGCTACACCTTC.

The CDR3 DNA is TGTGCCAGCTCACCCCCGGGACAGGGGCGGAATGAGCAGTTCTTC. Its translation is CASSPPGQGRNEQFF. The chain links TRBV18 to TRBJ2-1; 10 bases line up with TRBD1. Germline assignment: CDR1 KGHSH and CDR2 LQKENI. With 3 bases clipped from V and 7 bases from J, the junction kept 6 bases outside the gene matches. The CDR3 length is 15 residues.